This entry lists 5 T cell receptor beta chains sequenced from one sample in a study of control samples from healthy donors and cancer patients (dated by TCRdb to 2020 to 2021). The library was produced with the immunoSEQ multiplex PCR assay. TCRdb's version of the immuneACCESS table is confined to in-frame rearrangements and falls short of the full clone set. An unresolved V gene accounts for under half of the shortfall where checked; the remainder is of unknown origin. This sample holds approximately 170,000 clones; around 90% were observed only once. 0.65% to 0.85% of the sample belongs to the ten largest clones. Sequenced input: blood. The origin of the receptors is a woman aged 25 to 39 in good health.

The gene calls are TRBV9 and TRBJ1-1; D ambiguous. Germline CDR1 SGDLS, CDR2 YYNGEE. V was clipped by 4 bases and J by 4 bases, with 17 bases between them. The CDR3 extends over 15 amino acids. CDR3 region: CASSPSGGSGTEAFF. CDR3 nucleotide sequence: TGTGCCAGCAGCCCCTCCGGAGGGTCGGGCACTGAAGCTTTCTTT.

The chain couples TRBV19 to TRBJ1-1; no definite D call. The CDR3 sequence is 14 residues long. Trimming took 1 base from V and 8 from J, leaving 14 bases between them. Germline V gene lookup returns CDR1 LNHDA and CDR2 SQIVND (reference sequence). Written as DNA, the CDR3 is TGTGCCAGTAGTATAGGAGTCCTCCATTCGGAAGCTTTCTTT. This gives the protein CASSIGVLHSEAFF.

The chain carries TRBV6-5 and TRBJ2-2; D not resolved. Looked up from germline, CDR1 is MNHEY and CDR2 is SVGAGI. Deletions cut 4 bases from V and 0 bases from J, with 9 bases between. The CDR3 length is 15 residues. CDR3 DNA: TGTGCCAGCAGTTCCGCGTTCGCGAACACCGGGGAGCTGTTTTTT. Translated: CASSSAFANTGELFF.

The chain has TRBV7-2 and TRBJ1-1; no clear D gene. There are 11 residues in the CDR3. Per germline, CDR1 SGHTA and CDR2 FQGNSA. V was shortened by 0 bases and J by 10 bases, with 6 bases between the two germline ends. CDR3: CASSLALIAFF. CDR3 nucleotides: TGTGCCAGCAGCTTAGCCCTGATAGCTTTCTTT. The full variable domain, completed using reference TRBV7-2 and TRBJ1-1, is GAGVSQSPSNKVTEKGKDVELRCDPISGHTALYWYRQSLGQGLEFLIYFQGNSAPDKSGLPSDRFSAERTGGSVSTLTIQRTQQEDSAVYLCASSLALIAFFGQGTRLTVV.

The rearrangement joins TRBV29-1 to TRBJ2-5; 12 bases are a match to TRBD1. Germline V lookup: CDR1 SQVTM, CDR2 ANQGSEA. The CDR3 sequence is 15 residues long. V trimming: 6 bases; J trimming: 5 bases; junction bases outside the gene matches: 10. CDR3 loop: CSVDPGQGARETQYF. In nucleotides, the CDR3 is TGCAGCGTGGATCCGGGACAGGGGGCGCGGGAGACCCAGTACTTC.